These 5 T cell receptor beta chains were all obtained from the same sample, sequenced in a study of beta chain features in type 1 diabetes. Broader study findings: Shortening that was moderate but significant affected the TCRB CDR3s of Type 1 diabetes patients in all four CD4+ subsets.

Their cognate antigens are unknown. Every isolated RNA sample was fully reverse transcribed, so sequencing captured expressed TCRB transcripts. Assay used: immunoSEQ multiplex PCR; TCRdb lists only in-frame clones, some missing. The sample carries over 20,000 clones, 49% recorded once. The material sequenced was stem cell memory CD4+ T cells from blood. The receptors shown here come from a man aged 25 to 40 with type 1 diabetes.

The rearrangement joins TRBV10-3 to TRBJ1-5; D remains unclear. The CDR3 sequence is 12 residues long. Trimming cost V 0 bases and J 5 bases, with 2 bases left between them. Germline CDR1 ENHRY, CDR2 SYGVKD. The chain's CDR3 is CAISESDQPQHF. The CDR3 bases are TGTGCCATCAGTGAGTCCGATCAGCCCCAGCATTTT.

This rearrangement joins TRBV29-1 to TRBJ1-1, with D maybe TRBD1 (5 bases). With 2 bases removed from V and 1 base from J, the gap between germline ends came to 14 bases. From germline, CDR1 is SQVTM and CDR2 ANQGSEA. The CDR3 is 15 residues long. In DNA form, the CDR3 reads TGCAGCGTTGAAAGAGCCGGGACTAGGAACACTGAAGCTTTCTTT. This sequence encodes CSVERAGTRNTEAFF.

The rearrangement joins TRBV29-1 to TRBJ1-4; possible D gene TRBD1, 5 bases. The CDR3 runs to 13 residues. The V gene lost 8 bases and the J gene lost 4 bases, with 14 bases spanning the gap. Germline V gene data show CDR1 as SQVTM and CDR2 as ANQGSEA. The CDR3 coding sequence is TGCAGCATGGTACAGGTGAATAATGAAAAACTGTTTTTT. This encodes CSMVQVNNEKLFF.

This chain links TRBV15 with TRBJ2-1, with 14 positions matching TRBD2. Germline V gene sequence: CDR1 LNHNV, CDR2 YYDKDF (reference sequence). The CDR3 contains 17 residues. V was clipped by 0 bases and J by 7 bases; unmatched bases: 5. This chain's CDR3 is CATSRDRLAGGLNEQFF. The CDR3 nucleotides read TGTGCCACCAGCAGAGATAGACTAGCGGGGGGGCTGAATGAGCAGTTCTTC.

V gene TRBV7-2 combines with J gene TRBJ2-2, with 13 bases lining up with TRBD2. The V gene's germline CDR1 is SGHTA and CDR2 FQGNSA. V was pared by 4 bases and J by 7 bases, with 6 bases of the junction left unmatched. There are 16 residues in the CDR3. The CDR3 bases are TGTGCCAGCAGCTCCAGGACTAGCGGGGGCTACGGGGAGCTGTTTTTT. Residues: CASSSRTSGGYGELFF.